The 32 T cell receptor beta chains presented below share a single source sample, sequenced in a study of long-term antiretroviral therapy in people with HIV. Researchers ran immunoSEQ v3.0 at survey level. Profiled with immunoSEQ multiplex PCR; TCRdb holds only in-frame clones, not every one. The sample lists some 11,000 clones, under 85% seen once, with around 20% in the top ten. The source material was unsorted PBMCs, sampled at the start of antiretroviral therapy, before treatment. These receptors originate from a man aged 25 to 45 with HIV.

The chain has TRBV7-6 and TRBJ1-1, with 7 bases fitting TRBD1. Trimming took 5 bases from V and 0 from J; bases not matched to a gene: 3. Germline V gene data show CDR1 as SGHVS and CDR2 as FNYEAQ. The CDR3 has 14 residues. The CDR3 DNA reads TGTGCCAGCAGCGGGGACAGAATGAACACTGAAGCTTTCTTT. Residues: CASSGDRMNTEAFF.

In DNA form, the CDR3 reads TGTGCCATCGGGGAAGATAATCAGCCCCAGCATTTT. Its protein product is CAIGEDNQPQHF. V gene TRBV10-3 combines with J gene TRBJ1-5; D gene ambiguous. Germline values: CDR1 ENHRY, CDR2 SYGVKD. V was clipped by 8 bases and J by 4 bases, with 9 bases between them. The CDR3 is made up of 12 amino acids.

This rearrangement joins TRBV5-6 to TRBJ2-3, with TRBD1 matching over 10 bases. Losses at the gene ends were 3 bases for V and 2 bases for J; bases not matched to a gene: 6. Per germline, CDR1 SGHDT and CDR2 YYEEEE. The CDR3 runs to 16 residues. The CDR3 DNA reads as TGTGCCAGCAGCTCCAGACAGGGGGCGCACACAGATACGCAGTATTTT. Translated: CASSSRQGAHTDTQYF.

The chain has TRBV7-9 and TRBJ2-7, with D uncertain. V lost 3 bases and J 7 bases, leaving 10 bases between the germline ends. This CDR3 has 12 amino acids. CDR1 and CDR2 from the germline V gene are SEHNR and FQNEAQ (reference sequence). The CDR3: CASSFGPQEQYF. The CDR3 nucleotides read TGTGCCAGCAGCTTCGGCCCCCAGGAGCAGTACTTC.

This chain uses TRBV7-9 with TRBJ2-3, with a weak D call TRBD2 (6 bases). Trimming removed 0 bases from V and 6 bases from J, with 13 bases in between. CDR3 length: 15 amino acids. The germline gives CDR1 SEHNR, CDR2 FQNEAQ (reference sequence). CDR3 region: CASSLAGGPGDTQYF. The CDR3 nucleotides read TGTGCCAGCAGCTTAGCGGGAGGACCTGGGGATACGCAGTATTTT.

This clone was counted between two and nine times. The same CDR3 is also encoded by other DNA sequences in this sample. This chain links TRBV9 with TRBJ2-3; TRBD2 matches 8 bases. This CDR3 is 15 amino acids long. Germline V gene lookup returns CDR1 SGDLS and CDR2 YYNGEE. V trimming: 0 bases; J trimming: 3 bases; junction bases outside the gene matches: 3. As DNA, the CDR3 is TGTGCCAGCAGCGTAGAAGCGGGGGATACAGATACGCAGTATTTT. It is translated as CASSVEAGDTDTQYF.

This chain joins TRBV27 and TRBJ2-7; 8 positions match TRBD2. The CDR3 sequence is 16 residues long. The germline CDR1 and CDR2 sequences are MNHEY and SMNVEV (reference sequence). The J segment lost 6 bases and the V segment lost 6 bases, leaving 16 bases of the junction unmatched. CDR3 sequence: CASSPLAGPPWGEQYF. The CDR3 DNA reads as TGTGCCAGCAGCCCCCTAGCGGGTCCTCCTTGGGGCGAGCAGTACTTC.

This rearrangement joins TRBV14 to TRBJ2-7; a possible D gene is TRBD1 (5 bases). Germline V gene lookup returns CDR1 SGHDN and CDR2 FVKESK. This CDR3 has 13 residues. The V and J ends lost 4 bases and 2 bases respectively, with 9 bases between them. The CDR3 protein is CASSRVGPYEQYF. CDR3 nucleotides: TGTGCCAGCAGCCGGGTGGGGCCCTACGAGCAGTACTTC.

This chain uses TRBV7-8 with TRBJ1-1, with D possibly being TRBD1 (5 bases). The CDR3 runs to 13 residues. Germline CDR1 SGHVS, CDR2 FQNEAQ. V lost 8 bases, J lost 0 bases, and 10 bases lay in between. In DNA, the CDR3 is TGTGCCAGCGTGGAGGGACTGAACACTGAAGCTTTCTTT. This encodes CASVEGLNTEAFF.

This rearrangement joins TRBV5-4 to TRBJ2-6; 9 bases match TRBD1. The CDR3 consists of 19 residues. V was pared by 4 bases and J by 4 bases, with 15 bases of the junction left unmatched. Germline CDR1 SGHNT, CDR2 YYREEE (reference sequence). The CDR3, as DNA: TGTGCCAGCAGCCGAAATCTACCGGGACAGGGAGAGGGGGCCAACGTCCTGACTTTC. It codes for CASSRNLPGQGEGANVLTF.

Points on this clone: The DNA is left out, because the CDR3 cannot be placed on it with certainty; the CDR3 is given as TCRdb lists it. V gene TRBV28 combines with J gene TRBJ2-3; no check of the table's D call, TRBD2, against the DNA was made. Both ends counted, the CDR3 spans 13 residues. Germline-derived CDR1 and CDR2 are MDHEN and SYDVKM. The CDR3 sequence: CASSSSDLDTQYF.

The genes are TRBV7-9 and TRBJ1-1, with no clear D. The CDR3 is 14 residues long. Germline-derived CDR1 and CDR2 are SEHNR and FQNEAQ (reference sequence). The V and J ends lost 2 bases and 0 bases respectively, with 7 bases between them. The CDR3 loop is CASSLRELNTEAFF. The CDR3 DNA sequence: TGTGCCAGCAGCTTAAGGGAACTGAACACTGAAGCTTTCTTT. Supplemented by reference TRBV7-9 and TRBJ1-1, the full variable domain reads DTGVSQNPRHKITKRGQNVTFRCDPISEHNRLYWYRQTLGQGPEFLTYFQNEAQLEKSRLLSDRFSAERPKGSFSTLEIQRTEQGDSAMYLCASSLRELNTEAFFGQGTRLTVV.

The chain employs TRBV19 and TRBJ1-3, with D hard to call. The CDR3 runs to 12 residues. The germline gives CDR1 LNHDA, CDR2 SQIVND (reference sequence). The V end lost 7 bases, the J end lost 5 bases, and 9 bases lay between the germline ends. The CDR3 DNA reads TGTGCCAGTATGTTTCTGCGAAACACCATATATTTT. It yields the protein CASMFLRNTIYF.

The genes are TRBV7-6 and TRBJ2-7; either TRBD1 or TRBD2 may supply D (5 bases each). Germline V lookup: CDR1 SGHVS, CDR2 FNYEAQ. V was trimmed by 5 bases and J by 6 bases, leaving 17 bases between them. This CDR3 contains 14 residues. The CDR3 DNA reads TGTGCCAGCAGCCCGGACGGGACGGGCGGCGAGCAGTACTTC. It encodes CASSPDGTGGEQYF.

The rearrangement links TRBV28 to TRBJ2-3; D is possibly TRBD2 (6 bases). The CDR3 length is 20 residues. V gave up 6 bases and J gave up 4 bases, with 32 bases separating them. Per germline, CDR1 MDHEN and CDR2 SYDVKM. CDR3 sequence reads: CASRLVYRDSNRPGPDTQYF. In DNA, the CDR3 is TGTGCCAGCAGGCTCGTCTATCGGGACTCAAACAGGCCCGGCCCAGATACGCAGTATTTT.

The chain is built from TRBV25-1 and TRBJ2-7; D gene unclear. Trimming took off 6 bases at V and 0 bases at J, with 15 bases between the two ends. CDR3 length: 15 residues. In germline, CDR1 is MGHDK, CDR2 SYGVNS. CDR3 sequence reads: CASSGPKLISYEQYF. The CDR3 nucleotides read TGTGCCAGCAGCGGCCCGAAATTAATCTCCTACGAGCAGTACTTC.

This rearrangement joins TRBV6-6 to TRBJ2-7; 7 bases are shared with TRBD1. Germline V gene data show CDR1 as MNHNY and CDR2 as SVGAGI (reference sequence). The V gene end was trimmed by 6 bases and the J gene end by 3 bases; junction bases not matched to a gene: 5. The CDR3 length is 13 residues. CDR3 nucleotide sequence: TGTGCCAGCAGCACGGGACAGAGCTACGAGCAGTACTTC. This encodes CASSTGQSYEQYF.

The V gene is TRBV10-3, the J gene TRBJ1-1, with unresolved D. CDR1 is ENHRY and CDR2 is SYGVKD in the germline V gene. The CDR3 has 14 amino acids. V dropped 0 bases and J dropped 2 bases, with 7 bases sitting between them. CDR3 in amino acids: CAISESGQNTEAFF. The CDR3 coding sequence is TGTGCCATCAGTGAGTCAGGGCAAAACACTGAAGCTTTCTTT.

The chain is built from TRBV11-1 and TRBJ2-4; either TRBD1 or TRBD2 may supply D (6 bases each). V shed 0 bases and J shed 7 bases, with 7 bases lying between them. Germline CDR1 is SGHAT and CDR2 is FQDESV (reference sequence). The CDR3 has 13 residues. The CDR3 protein is CASSLAGGNIQYF. The CDR3 nucleotides are TGTGCCAGCAGCTTAGCAGGGGGGAACATTCAGTACTTC.

This rearrangement joins TRBV4-1 to TRBJ2-7, with D perhaps assigned TRBD1 or TRBD2 (5 bases each). Germline lookup yields CDR1 MGHRA and CDR2 YSYEKL. CDR3 length: 15 amino acids. Deletions cut 0 bases from V and 5 bases from J, with 14 bases between. The CDR3 nucleotides are TGCGCCAGCAGCCAAGATCTTTGGGGGATCGACGAGCAGTACTTC. Protein: CASSQDLWGIDEQYF.

The CDR3 protein is CASSQDRGTGDNEQFF. DNA for the CDR3: TGTGCCAGCAGCCAAGATAGAGGGACAGGGGATAATGAGCAGTTCTTC. The genes are TRBV14 and TRBJ2-1, with 10 bases identical to TRBD1. Germline CDR1 is SGHDN and CDR2 is FVKESK. Trimming took 0 bases from V and 7 from J; bases not matched to a gene: 6. The CDR3 extends over 16 amino acids.

This sequence joins TRBV7-9 and TRBJ1-5; the D is unclear. Trimming took 5 bases from V and 6 from J, leaving 14 bases between them. The CDR3 sequence is 14 residues long. Germline CDR1 SEHNR, CDR2 FQNEAQ (reference sequence). The CDR3 nucleotides are TGTGCCAGCAGCGCGGACGGAGCGGCTCAGCCCCAGCATTTT. It yields the protein CASSADGAAQPQHF.

This clone was counted a few times. The same CDR3 arises from other DNA sequences in this sample as well. The V and J genes are TRBV6-5 and TRBJ1-1; weak D call: TRBD1 (5 bases). CDR3 length equals 14 residues. V was clipped by 2 bases and J by 1 base, with 8 bases between them. CDR1 MNHEY and CDR2 SVGAGI come from the germline V gene. CDR3 region: CASSYSRANTEAFF. Written as DNA, the CDR3 is TGTGCCAGCAGTTACAGCAGGGCGAACACTGAAGCTTTCTTT.

The V call is TRBV5-1, the J call TRBJ1-2, with D perhaps matching TRBD1 (6 bases). CDR3 length: 14 residues. Trimming left V 4 bases short and J 6 bases short, with 16 bases between. Germline CDR1 SGHRS, CDR2 YFSETQ. The CDR3 DNA reads as TGCGCCAGCAGCCTAAACCCAGGGACAAATGGCTACACCTTC. This sequence encodes CASSLNPGTNGYTF.

V gene TRBV2 combines with J gene TRBJ2-7, with TRBD2 matching 8 bases. CDR1 is SNHLY, CDR2 FYNNEI, per germline. CDR3 length: 16 residues. The V segment lost 4 bases and the J segment 1 base; nucleotides outside the gene matches: 9. CDR3 loop: CASSVWSSGPSYEQYF. Here the CDR3 DNA reads TGTGCCAGCAGTGTATGGTCTAGCGGGCCATCCTACGAGCAGTACTTC.

V is TRBV6-1 and J is TRBJ1-1; the match to TRBD1 covers 8 bases. Per germline, CDR1 MNHNS and CDR2 SASEGT. V was pared by 4 bases and J by 4 bases, with 8 bases of the junction left unmatched. This CDR3 has 15 amino acids. CDR3 sequence (DNA): TGTGCCAGCAGTGTATCAGGGGGCGAGGGCACTGAAGCTTTCTTT. This sequence encodes CASSVSGGEGTEAFF.

The chain has TRBV5-4 and TRBJ2-5; D may be TRBD2 (6 bases). The CDR3 consists of 15 residues. Trimming left V 0 bases short and J 11 bases short, with 20 bases between. The germline V gene encodes CDR1 SGHNT and CDR2 YYREEE (reference sequence). CDR3: CASSLVSPLSGEQYF. The CDR3, as DNA: TGTGCCAGCAGCTTGGTATCCCCCCTCTCGGGAGAGCAGTACTTC.

The J gene is TRBJ1-1, the V gene TRBV28; D not resolved. The CDR3 is 16 amino acids. V dropped 5 bases and J dropped 6 bases, with 22 bases sitting between them. Germline CDR1 is MDHEN and CDR2 is SYDVKM. The CDR3 loop is CASSPQRLVSPAEAFF. CDR3 nucleotides: TGTGCCAGCAGTCCGCAAAGGTTGGTGTCACCAGCTGAAGCTTTCTTT.

The genes are TRBV7-3 and TRBJ2-3; D is undetermined. The germline CDR1 and CDR2 sequences are SGHTA and FQGTGA. V lost 5 bases, J lost 4 bases, and 10 bases lay in between. CDR3 length: 13 amino acids. The DNA for the CDR3 is TGTGCCAGCAGCATAATCCCCGCAGATACGCAGTATTTT. As protein: CASSIIPADTQYF.

This sequence joins TRBV5-1 and TRBJ1-2; no definite D call. Germline CDR1 SGHRS, CDR2 YFSETQ. The CDR3 spans 13 residues. Trimming pared 0 bases from V and 4 bases from J, leaving 7 bases between. CDR3: CASSLDRSYGYTF. The CDR3 region has the DNA TGCGCCAGCAGCTTGGATCGCAGCTATGGCTACACCTTC.

This clone is medium-sized. The V gene is TRBV25-1, the J gene TRBJ2-3; TRBD1 might be the D (6 bases). The CDR3 contains 17 residues. The V end lost 1 base, the J end lost 4 bases, and 18 bases lay between the germline ends. Germline V gene sequence: CDR1 MGHDK, CDR2 SYGVNS. The chain's CDR3 is CASSEWSQGSSADTQYF. CDR3 bases: TGTGCCAGCAGTGAATGGTCGCAGGGGAGTTCAGCAGATACGCAGTATTTT. The full variable domain, its missing parts supplied by reference TRBV25-1 and TRBJ2-3, is EADIYQTPRYLVIGTGKKITLECSQTMGHDKMYWYQQDPGMELHLIHYSYGVNSTEKGDLSSESTVSRIRTEHFPLTLESARPSHTSQYLCASSEWSQGSSADTQYFGPGTRLTVL.

The chain couples TRBV7-6 to TRBJ1-2; D uncertain. The ends were cut back, 3 bases at V and 5 bases at J, with 13 bases in the middle. In germline, CDR1 is SGHVS, CDR2 FNYEAQ. This CDR3 has 14 amino acids. CDR3: CASSFQPGAYGYTF. CDR3 nucleotides: TGTGCCAGCAGCTTTCAACCGGGAGCGTATGGCTACACCTTC.